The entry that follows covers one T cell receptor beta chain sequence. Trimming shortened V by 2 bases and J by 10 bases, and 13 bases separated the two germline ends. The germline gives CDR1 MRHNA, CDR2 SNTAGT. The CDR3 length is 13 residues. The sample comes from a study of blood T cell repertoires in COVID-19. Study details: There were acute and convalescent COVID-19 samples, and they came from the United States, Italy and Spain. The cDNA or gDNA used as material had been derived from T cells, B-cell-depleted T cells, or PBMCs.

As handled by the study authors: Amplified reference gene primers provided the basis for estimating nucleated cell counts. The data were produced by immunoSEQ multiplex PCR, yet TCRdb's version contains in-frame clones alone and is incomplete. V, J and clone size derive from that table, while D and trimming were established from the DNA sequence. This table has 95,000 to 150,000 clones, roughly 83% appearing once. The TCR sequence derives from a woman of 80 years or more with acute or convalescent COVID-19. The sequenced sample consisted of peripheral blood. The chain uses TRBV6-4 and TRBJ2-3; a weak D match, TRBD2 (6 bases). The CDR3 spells CASSDMGGRPQYF. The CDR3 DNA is TGTGCCAGCAGTGACATGGGGGGTCGTCCGCAGTATTTT.